These T cell receptor beta chains were read from a single sample in a study of blood T cell repertoires in COVID-19. Assay used: immunoSEQ multiplex PCR; TCRdb lists only in-frame clones, some missing. The sample lists 150,000 or so clones, roughly 90% seen once, with approximately 2.5% in the top ten. Material for sequencing was peripheral blood. All receptors come from a human donor in a cohort sampled during active COVID-19. Each CDR3 is given with its conserved first and last residue. Size is stated for part of the rows, as once, few or many counts, or as a class when the clone is expanded.

>TRBJ2-1|TRBV7-2|-
CASSPRLAGARNEQFF
>TRBJ1-1|TRBV5-8|-
CASSFRGLGGTEAFF
>TRBJ2-1|TRBV19|-
CASSRGGGWSNEQFF
>TRBJ2-1|TRBV5-1|-
CASSLTTGYNEQFF
>TRBJ1-6|TRBV7-8|-
CASARDRGHNSPLHF
>TRBJ1-6|TRBV21-1|-
CASSKVGEVFWLRAASPLHF
>TRBJ2-2|TRBV18|-
CASSPNTPGLAGSGELFF
>TRBJ2-5|TRBV18|-
CASSPQPGLALQETQYF
>TRBJ2-5|TRBV6-2/TRBV6-3|-
CASSYSLAGVGETQYF
>TRBJ1-2|TRBV5-1|-
CASSPGGSGTSSGGYTF
>TRBJ2-7|TRBV9|few
CASSEGTSVSYEQYF
>TRBJ1-2|TRBV11-3|-
CARRGTGGLGYTF
>TRBJ2-2|TRBV4-2|-
CASSQEAGLEGELFF
>TRBJ1-1|TRBV5-6|-
CASSLIGRSNTEAFF
>TRBJ1-5|TRBV5-5|-
CASSLNPDRGGNQPQHF
>TRBJ2-3|TRBV5-1|-
CASSPRGQGVRTDTQYF
>TRBJ2-3|TRBV27|-
CASSIPGTSGGRGTQYF
>TRBJ1-4|TRBV2|-
CASEGGLSEKLFF
>TRBJ2-5|TRBV6-5|-
CASSYSTGQETQYF
>TRBJ1-1|TRBV18|once
CASSPQHMNTEAFF
>TRBJ1-1|TRBV30|-
CAWERGQNTEAFF
>TRBJ2-1|TRBV2|-
CASSEAADEQFF
>TRBJ1-1|TRBV1|once
CQGQSHTEAFF
>TRBJ2-5|TRBV5-6|few
CASSFKETQYF
>TRBJ1-5|TRBV28|once
CASSLWSVGGGEGGNQPQHF